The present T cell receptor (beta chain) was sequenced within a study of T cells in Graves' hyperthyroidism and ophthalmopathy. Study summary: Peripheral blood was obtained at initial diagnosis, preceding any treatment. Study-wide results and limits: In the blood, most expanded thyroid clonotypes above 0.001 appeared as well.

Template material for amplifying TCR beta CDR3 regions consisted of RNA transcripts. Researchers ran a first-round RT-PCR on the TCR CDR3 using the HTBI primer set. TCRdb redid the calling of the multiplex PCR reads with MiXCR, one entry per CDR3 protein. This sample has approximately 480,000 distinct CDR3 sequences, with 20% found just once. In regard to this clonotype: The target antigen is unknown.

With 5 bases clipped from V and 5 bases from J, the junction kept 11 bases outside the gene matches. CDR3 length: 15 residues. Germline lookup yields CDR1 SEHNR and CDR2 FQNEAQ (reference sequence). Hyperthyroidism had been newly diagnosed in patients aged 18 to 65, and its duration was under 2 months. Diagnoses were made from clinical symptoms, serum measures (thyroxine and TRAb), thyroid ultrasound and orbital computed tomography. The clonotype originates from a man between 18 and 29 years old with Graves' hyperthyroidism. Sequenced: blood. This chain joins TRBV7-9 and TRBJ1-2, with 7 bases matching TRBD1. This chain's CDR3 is CASSQGQPATYGYTF. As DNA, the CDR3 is TGTGCCAGCAGCCAGGGACAGCCGGCGACTTATGGCTACACCTTC.